The sequence of this TCR beta chain was determined in a study of T cell changes during pregnancy in multiple sclerosis. Measured with immunoSEQ multiplex PCR; TCRdb has only the in-frame clones, and not every one. The sample shows some 56,000 clones, 80% to 95% of them seen only once. The length of the CDR3 is 14 residues. V gave up 5 bases and J gave up 11 bases, with 21 bases separating them. Germline values: CDR1 SGHTA, CDR2 FQGNSA. The TCR was taken from a female donor with multiple sclerosis, enrolled in a pregnancy study. The genes are TRBV7-2 and TRBJ1-1, with D possibly matching TRBD1 (6 bases). The sample was CD4+ T cells from peripheral blood mononuclear cells, taken after pregnancy. CDR3 sequence (DNA): TGTGCCAGCAGCCTTATGAGAGATACAGGGTCGGCTTTCTTT. This gives the protein CASSLMRDTGSAFF. The complete variable domain, with remaining parts taken from reference TRBV7-2 and TRBJ1-1, reads GAGVSQSPSNKVTEKGKDVELRCDPISGHTALYWYRQSLGQGLEFLIYFQGNSAPDKSGLPSDRFSAERTGGSVSTLTIQRTQQEDSAVYLCASSLMRDTGSAFFGQGTRLTVV.